The TCR beta chain under discussion was sequenced for a study of OX40 agonist ivuxolimab in advanced cancers. The CDR3 is 17 amino acids. Trimming stripped 0 bases from V and 4 bases from J, with 16 bases between. The data were produced by immunoSEQ multiplex PCR, yet TCRdb's version contains in-frame clones alone and is incomplete. The table shows some 100,000 clones, with 75% to 95% occurring only once. The clonotype originates from an adult with an advanced solid tumor such as melanoma, head and neck, liver or kidney cancer. The starting material was CD4+ or CD8+ T cells sorted from blood, obtained in a trial of the OX40 agonist ivuxolimab. V and J are TRBV5-3 and TRBJ1-4; weak D call: TRBD1 (5 bases). TRBV5-3 is an ORF, and what it does is uncertain. CDR3 region: CARSLVARGRDNEKLFF. CDR3 sequence (DNA): TGTGCCAGAAGCTTGGTTGCGCGGGGCCGGGATAATGAAAAACTGTTTTTT.